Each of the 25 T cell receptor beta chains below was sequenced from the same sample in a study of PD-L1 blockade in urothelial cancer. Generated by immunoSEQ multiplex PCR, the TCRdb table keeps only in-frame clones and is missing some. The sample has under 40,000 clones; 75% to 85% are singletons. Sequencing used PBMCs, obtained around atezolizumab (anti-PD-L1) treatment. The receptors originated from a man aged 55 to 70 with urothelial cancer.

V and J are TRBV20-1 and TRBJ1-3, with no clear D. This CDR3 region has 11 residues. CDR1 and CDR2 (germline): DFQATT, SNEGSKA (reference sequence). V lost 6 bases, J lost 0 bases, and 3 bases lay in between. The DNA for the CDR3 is TGCAGTGCCTACTCTGGAAACACCATATATTTT. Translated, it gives CSAYSGNTIYF.

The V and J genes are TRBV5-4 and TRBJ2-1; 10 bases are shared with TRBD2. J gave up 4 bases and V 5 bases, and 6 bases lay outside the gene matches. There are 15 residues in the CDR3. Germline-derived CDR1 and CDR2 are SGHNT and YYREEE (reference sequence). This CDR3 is CASSTGLAVYNEQFF. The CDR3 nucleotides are TGTGCCAGCAGTACCGGACTAGCGGTTTACAATGAGCAGTTCTTC.

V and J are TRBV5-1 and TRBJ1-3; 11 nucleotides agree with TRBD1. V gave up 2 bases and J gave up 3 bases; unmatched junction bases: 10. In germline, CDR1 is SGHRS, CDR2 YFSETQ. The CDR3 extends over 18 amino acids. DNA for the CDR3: TGCGCCAGCAGCTTACTCAGTCCCGGGACAGGGGGTGGAAACACCATATATTTT. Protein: CASSLLSPGTGGGNTIYF.

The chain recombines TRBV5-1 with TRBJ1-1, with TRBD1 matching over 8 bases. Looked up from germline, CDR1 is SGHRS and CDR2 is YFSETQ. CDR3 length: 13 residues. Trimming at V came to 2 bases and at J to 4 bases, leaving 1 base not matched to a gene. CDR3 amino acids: CASSLQGGTEAFF. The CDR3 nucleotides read TGCGCCAGCAGCTTACAGGGGGGCACTGAAGCTTTCTTT.

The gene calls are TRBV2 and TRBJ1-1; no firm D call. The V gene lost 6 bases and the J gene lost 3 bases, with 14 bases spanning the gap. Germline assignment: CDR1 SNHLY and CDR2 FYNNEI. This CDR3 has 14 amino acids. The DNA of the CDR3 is TGTGCCAGCAGCGATAATAGCCGGTACACTGAAGCTTTCTTT. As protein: CASSDNSRYTEAFF.

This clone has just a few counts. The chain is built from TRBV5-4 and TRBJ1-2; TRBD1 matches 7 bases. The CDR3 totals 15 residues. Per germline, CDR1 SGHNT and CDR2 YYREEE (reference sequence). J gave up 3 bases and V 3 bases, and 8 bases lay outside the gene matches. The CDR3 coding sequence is TGTGCCAGCAGCTCCCCGAGAGGGACAGACTATGGCTACACCTTC. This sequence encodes CASSSPRGTDYGYTF. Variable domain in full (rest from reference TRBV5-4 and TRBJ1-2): ETGVTQSPTHLIKTRGQQVTLRCSSQSGHNTVSWYQQALGQGPQFIFQYYREEENGRGNFPPRFSGLQFPNYSSELNVNALELDDSALYLCASSSPRGTDYGYTFGSGTRLTVV.

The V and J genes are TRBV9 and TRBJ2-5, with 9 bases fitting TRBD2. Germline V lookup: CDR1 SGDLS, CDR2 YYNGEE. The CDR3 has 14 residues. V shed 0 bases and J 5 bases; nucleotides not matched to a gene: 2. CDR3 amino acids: CASSVATSGETQYF. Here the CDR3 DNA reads TGTGCCAGCAGCGTAGCTACTAGCGGGGAGACCCAGTACTTC.

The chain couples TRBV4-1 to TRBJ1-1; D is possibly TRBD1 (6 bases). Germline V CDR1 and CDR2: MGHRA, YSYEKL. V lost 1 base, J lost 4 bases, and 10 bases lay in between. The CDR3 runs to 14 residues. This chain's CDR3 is CASSQVQGTTEAFF. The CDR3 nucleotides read TGCGCCAGCAGCCAAGTGCAGGGGACCACTGAAGCTTTCTTT.

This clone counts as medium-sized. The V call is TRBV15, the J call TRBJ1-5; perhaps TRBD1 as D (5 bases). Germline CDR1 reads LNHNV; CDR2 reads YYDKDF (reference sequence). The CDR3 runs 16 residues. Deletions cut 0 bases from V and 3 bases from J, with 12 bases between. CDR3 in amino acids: CATSRDHQGFNQPQHF. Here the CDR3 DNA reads TGTGCCACCAGCAGAGATCACCAGGGATTCAATCAGCCCCAGCATTTT. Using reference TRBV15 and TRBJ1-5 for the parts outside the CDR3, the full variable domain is DAMVIQNPRYQVTQFGKPVTLSCSQTLNHNVMYWYQQKSSQAPKLLFHYYDKDFNNEADTPDNFQSRRPNTSFCFLDIRSPGLGDTAMYLCATSRDHQGFNQPQHFGDGTRLSIL.

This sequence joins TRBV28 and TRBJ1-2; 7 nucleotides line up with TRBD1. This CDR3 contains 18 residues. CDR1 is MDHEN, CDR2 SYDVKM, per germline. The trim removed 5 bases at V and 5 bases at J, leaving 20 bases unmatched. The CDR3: CASSPVGDDRVISYGYTF. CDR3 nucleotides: TGTGCCAGCAGTCCCGTGGGCGATGACAGGGTCATCTCGTATGGCTACACCTTC.

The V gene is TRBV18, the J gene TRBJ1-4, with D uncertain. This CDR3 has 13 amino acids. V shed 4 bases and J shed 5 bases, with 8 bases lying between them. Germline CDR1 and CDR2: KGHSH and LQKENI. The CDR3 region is CASSRSFNEKLFF. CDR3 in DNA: TGTGCCAGCTCACGCAGTTTCAATGAAAAACTGTTTTTT.

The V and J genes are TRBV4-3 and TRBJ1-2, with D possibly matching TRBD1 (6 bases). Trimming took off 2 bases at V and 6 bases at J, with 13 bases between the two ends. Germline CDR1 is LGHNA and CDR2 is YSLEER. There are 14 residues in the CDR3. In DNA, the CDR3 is TGCGCCAGCAGCCAATCGTACAGGGTGGATGGCTACACCTTC. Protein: CASSQSYRVDGYTF.

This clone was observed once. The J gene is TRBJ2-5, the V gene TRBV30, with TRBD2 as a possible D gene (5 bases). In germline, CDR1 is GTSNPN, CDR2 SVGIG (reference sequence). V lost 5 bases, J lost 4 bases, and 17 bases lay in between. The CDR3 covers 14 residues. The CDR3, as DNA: TGTGCCTGGTCAATTGGGCTAGCCACAGAGACCCAGTACTTC. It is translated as CAWSIGLATETQYF.

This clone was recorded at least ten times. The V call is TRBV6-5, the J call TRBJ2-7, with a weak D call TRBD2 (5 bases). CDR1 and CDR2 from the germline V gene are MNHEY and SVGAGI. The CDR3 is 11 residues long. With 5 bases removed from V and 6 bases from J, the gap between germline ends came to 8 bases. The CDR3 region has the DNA TGTGCCAGCAGTACTAGGTTCGAGCAGTACTTC. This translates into CASSTRFEQYF.

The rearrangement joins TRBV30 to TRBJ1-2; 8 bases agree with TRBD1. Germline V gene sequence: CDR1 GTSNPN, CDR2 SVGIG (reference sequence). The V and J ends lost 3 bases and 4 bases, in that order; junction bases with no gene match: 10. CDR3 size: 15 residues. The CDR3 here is CAWSRRTGGGYGYTF. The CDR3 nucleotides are TGTGCCTGGAGCCGGCGAACAGGGGGAGGCTATGGCTACACCTTC.

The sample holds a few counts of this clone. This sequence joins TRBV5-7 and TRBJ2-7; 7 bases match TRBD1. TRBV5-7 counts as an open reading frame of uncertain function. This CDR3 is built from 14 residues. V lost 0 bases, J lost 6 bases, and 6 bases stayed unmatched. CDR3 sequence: CASSLGQGGGEQYF. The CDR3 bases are TGTGCCAGCAGCTTGGGACAGGGTGGGGGCGAGCAGTACTTC.

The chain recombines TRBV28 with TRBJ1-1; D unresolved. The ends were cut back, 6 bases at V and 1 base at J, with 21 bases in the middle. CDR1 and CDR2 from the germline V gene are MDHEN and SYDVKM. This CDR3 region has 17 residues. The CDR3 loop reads CASRTPVLLVENTEAFF. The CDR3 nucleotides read TGTGCCAGCAGAACCCCGGTACTGCTGGTTGAGAACACTGAAGCTTTCTTT.

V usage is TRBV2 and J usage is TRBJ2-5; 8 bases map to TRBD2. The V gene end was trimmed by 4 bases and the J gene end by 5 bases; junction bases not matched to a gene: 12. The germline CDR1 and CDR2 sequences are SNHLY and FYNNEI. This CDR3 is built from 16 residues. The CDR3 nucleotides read TGTGCCAGCAGTGGTACAGTCGGGGGGGTGAAGGAGACCCAGTACTTC. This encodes CASSGTVGGVKETQYF. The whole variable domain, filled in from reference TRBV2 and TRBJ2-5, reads EPEVTQTPSHQVTQMGQEVILRCVPISNHLYFYWYRQILGQKVEFLVSFYNNEISEKSEIFDDQFSVERPDGSNFTLKIRSTKLEDSAMYFCASSGTVGGVKETQYFGPGTRLLVL.

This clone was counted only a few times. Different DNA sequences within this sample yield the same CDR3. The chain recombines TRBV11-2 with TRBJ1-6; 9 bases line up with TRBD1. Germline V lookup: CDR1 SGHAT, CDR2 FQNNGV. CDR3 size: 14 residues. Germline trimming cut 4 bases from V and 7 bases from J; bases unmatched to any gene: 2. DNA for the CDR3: TGTGCCAGCAGCTCCGGACAGGGGAATTCACCCCTCCACTTT. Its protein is CASSSGQGNSPLHF.

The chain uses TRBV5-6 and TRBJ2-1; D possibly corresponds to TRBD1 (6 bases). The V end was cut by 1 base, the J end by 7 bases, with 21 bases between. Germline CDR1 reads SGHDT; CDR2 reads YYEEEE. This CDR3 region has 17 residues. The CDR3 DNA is TGTGCCAGCAGCTTGAGTGTCCGGCAGGGGAGATGGAATGAGCAGTTCTTC. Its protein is CASSLSVRQGRWNEQFF.

The CDR3 DNA is TGTGCCAGCAGCTACAGGGTCCGGGCATCCTACAATGAGCAGTTCTTC. Encoded protein: CASSYRVRASYNEQFF. The chain carries TRBV5-5 and TRBJ2-1, with D possibly being TRBD1 (6 bases). Looked up from germline, CDR1 is SGHKS and CDR2 is YYEKEE (reference sequence). Trimming shortened V by 3 bases and J by 1 base, and 14 bases separated the two germline ends. The CDR3 consists of 16 residues.

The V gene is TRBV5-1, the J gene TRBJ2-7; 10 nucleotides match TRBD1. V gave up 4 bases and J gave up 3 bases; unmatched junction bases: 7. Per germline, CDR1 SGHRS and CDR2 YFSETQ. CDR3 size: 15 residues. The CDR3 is CASSRDRGNSYEQYF. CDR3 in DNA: TGCGCCAGCAGCCGGGACAGGGGCAATAGCTACGAGCAGTACTTC.

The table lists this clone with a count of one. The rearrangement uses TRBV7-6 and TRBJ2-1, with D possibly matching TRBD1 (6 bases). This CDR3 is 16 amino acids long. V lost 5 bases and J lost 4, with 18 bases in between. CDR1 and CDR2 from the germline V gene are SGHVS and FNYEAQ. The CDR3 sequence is CASSPGVARGYNEQFF. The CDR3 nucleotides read TGTGCCAGCAGCCCAGGGGTAGCTAGGGGGTACAATGAGCAGTTCTTC.

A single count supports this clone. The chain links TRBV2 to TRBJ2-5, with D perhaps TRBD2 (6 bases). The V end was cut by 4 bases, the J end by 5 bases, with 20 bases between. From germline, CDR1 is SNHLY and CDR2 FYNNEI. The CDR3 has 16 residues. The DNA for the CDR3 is TGTGCCAGCAGTGTTCTGCGGGGCCTCGCCCCGGAGACCCAGTACTTC. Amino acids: CASSVLRGLAPETQYF.

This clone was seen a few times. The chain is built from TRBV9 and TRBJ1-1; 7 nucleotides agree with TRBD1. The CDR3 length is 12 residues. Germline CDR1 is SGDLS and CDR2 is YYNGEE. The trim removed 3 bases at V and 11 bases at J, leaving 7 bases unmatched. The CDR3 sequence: CASSGETGAAFF. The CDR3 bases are TGTGCCAGCAGCGGGGAAACAGGGGCGGCTTTCTTT.